The T cell receptor (beta chain) described here comes from a study of CD8 T cells in Susac syndrome. Findings and caveats of the study: It was acknowledged by the study that relatively few individuals were included in its TCR sequencing and HLA analysis.

Turning to this clonotype: Its antigen is as yet unknown.

The study sequenced TCR beta in blood CD8+ and CD4+ T cells. Purification of the CD8+ and CD4+ T cells relied on negative isolation, and TEMRA cells underwent FACS enrichment. Trimming removed 4 bases from V and 0 bases from J, with 9 bases in between. Germline V CDR1 and CDR2: DFQATT, SNEGSKA (reference sequence). This CDR3 has 14 amino acids. Reverse transcription used about 0.45 to 1 ug RNA and random hexamers. Multiplex immunoSEQ PCR targeted 54 Vbeta and 13 Jbeta TCR beta segments. TCRdb analysed the immunoSEQ multiplex PCR reads with MiXCR anew, one entry per CDR3 protein. Altogether 160,000 or so distinct CDR3 sequences are present, about 90% being singletons, with the ten largest covering approximately 0.075%.

Sequenced material: CD4+ T cells from PBMCs. The receptor comes from a human donor in good health. V and J are TRBV20-1 and TRBJ1-4, with D maybe TRBD1 (5 bases). This chain's CDR3 is CSAMKTATNEKLFF. For the CDR3, the DNA is TGCAGTGCTATGAAGACAGCAACTAATGAAAAACTGTTTTTT.